The clone carrying this T cell receptor beta chain has a count of ten or more. This sample was included in a study of T-cell memory formation after mild COVID-19. TCRdb re-called the 5' RACE reads through MiXCR, storing one row per CDR3 protein. The table records about 360,000 distinct CDR3 sequences, 13% of them present only once. V lost 2 bases, J lost 10 bases, and 8 bases stayed unmatched. This CDR3 comprises 14 residues. Per germline, CDR1 SGHRS and CDR2 YFSETQ. The gene calls are TRBV5-1 and TRBJ2-4; 8 positions agree with TRBD2. The TCR sequence derives from a man aged 18 to 35 who had mild COVID-19 (a few samples of this study predate the infection). Cell type and time point are not known. Specimen: PBMCs or a T cell subset sorted from them (not recorded which). This CDR3 reads CASSFPGGERIQYF. The CDR3 bases are TGCGCCAGCAGCTTCCCCGGGGGGGAGAGGATTCAGTACTTC.